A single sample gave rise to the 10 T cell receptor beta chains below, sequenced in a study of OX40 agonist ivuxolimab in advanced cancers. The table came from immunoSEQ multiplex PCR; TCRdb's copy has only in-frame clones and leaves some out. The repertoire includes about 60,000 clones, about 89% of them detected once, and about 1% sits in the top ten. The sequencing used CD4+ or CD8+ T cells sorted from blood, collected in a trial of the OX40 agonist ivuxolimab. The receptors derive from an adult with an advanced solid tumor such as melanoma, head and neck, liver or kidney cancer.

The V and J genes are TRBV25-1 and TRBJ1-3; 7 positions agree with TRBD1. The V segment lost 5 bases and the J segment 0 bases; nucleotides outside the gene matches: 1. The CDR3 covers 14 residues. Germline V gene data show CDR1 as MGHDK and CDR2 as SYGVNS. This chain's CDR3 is CASSRDSSGNTIYF. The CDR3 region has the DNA TGTGCCAGCAGTAGGGACAGCTCTGGAAACACCATATATTTT.

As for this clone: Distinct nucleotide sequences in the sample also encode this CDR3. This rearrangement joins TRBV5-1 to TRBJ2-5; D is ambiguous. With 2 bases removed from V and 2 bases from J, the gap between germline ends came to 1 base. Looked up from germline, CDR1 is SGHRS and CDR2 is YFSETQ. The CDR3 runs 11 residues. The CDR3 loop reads CASSFQETQYF. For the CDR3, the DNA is TGCGCCAGCAGCTTTCAAGAGACCCAGTACTTC.

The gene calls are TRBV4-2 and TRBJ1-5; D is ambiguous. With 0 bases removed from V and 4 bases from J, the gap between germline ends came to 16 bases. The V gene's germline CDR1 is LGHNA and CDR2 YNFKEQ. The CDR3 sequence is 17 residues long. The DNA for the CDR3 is TGTGCCAGCAGCCAAGATCTGCCGGGGAACGGAAATCAGCCCCAGCATTTT. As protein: CASSQDLPGNGNQPQHF.

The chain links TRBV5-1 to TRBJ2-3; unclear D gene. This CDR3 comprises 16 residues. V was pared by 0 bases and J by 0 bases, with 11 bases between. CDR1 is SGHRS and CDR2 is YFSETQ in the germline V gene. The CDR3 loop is CASSLGASTSTDTQYF. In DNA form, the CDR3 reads TGCGCCAGCAGCTTGGGGGCTTCAACTAGCACAGATACGCAGTATTTT.

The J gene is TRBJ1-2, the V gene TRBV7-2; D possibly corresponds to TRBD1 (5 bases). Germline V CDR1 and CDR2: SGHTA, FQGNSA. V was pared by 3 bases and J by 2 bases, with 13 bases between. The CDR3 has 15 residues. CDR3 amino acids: CASSFLEGNNYGYTF. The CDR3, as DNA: TGTGCCAGCAGCTTTTTGGAGGGGAACAACTATGGCTACACCTTC. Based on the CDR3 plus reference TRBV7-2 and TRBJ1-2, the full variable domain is GAGVSQSPSNKVTEKGKDVELRCDPISGHTALYWYRQSLGQGLEFLIYFQGNSAPDKSGLPSDRFSAERTGGSVSTLTIQRTQQEDSAVYLCASSFLEGNNYGYTFGSGTRLTVV.

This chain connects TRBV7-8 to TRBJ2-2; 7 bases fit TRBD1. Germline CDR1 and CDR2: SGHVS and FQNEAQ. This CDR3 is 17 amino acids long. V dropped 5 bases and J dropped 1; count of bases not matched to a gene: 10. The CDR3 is CASSNRPRTGNTGELFF. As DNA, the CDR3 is TGTGCCAGCAGCAATCGCCCCCGGACAGGGAACACCGGGGAGCTGTTTTTT.

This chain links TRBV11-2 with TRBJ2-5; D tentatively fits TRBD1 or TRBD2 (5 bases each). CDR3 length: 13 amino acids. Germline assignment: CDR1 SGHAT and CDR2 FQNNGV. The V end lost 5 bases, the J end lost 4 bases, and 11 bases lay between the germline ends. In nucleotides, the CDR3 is TGTGCCAGCAGCCCCGGGGACGTAGAGACCCAGTACTTC. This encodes CASSPGDVETQYF.

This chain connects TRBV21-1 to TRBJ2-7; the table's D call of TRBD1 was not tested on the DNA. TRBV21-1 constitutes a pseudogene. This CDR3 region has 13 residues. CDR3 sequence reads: CASSWDTAYEQYF. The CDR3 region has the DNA TGTGCCAGCAGCTGGGACACCGCCTACGAGCAGTACTTC.

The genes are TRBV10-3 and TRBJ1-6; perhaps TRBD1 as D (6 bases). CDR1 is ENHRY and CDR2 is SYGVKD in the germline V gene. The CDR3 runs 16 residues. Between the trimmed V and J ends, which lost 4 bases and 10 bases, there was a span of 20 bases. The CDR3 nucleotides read TGTGCCATCAGTGCCTTTACAGGGATAGGACGGTCACCCCTCCACTTT. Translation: CAISAFTGIGRSPLHF.

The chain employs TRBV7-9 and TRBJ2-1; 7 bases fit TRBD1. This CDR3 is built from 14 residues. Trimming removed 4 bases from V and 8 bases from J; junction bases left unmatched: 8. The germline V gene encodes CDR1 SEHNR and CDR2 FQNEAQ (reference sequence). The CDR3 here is CASSSNDRVDEQFF. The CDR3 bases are TGTGCCAGCAGCTCCAATGACAGGGTGGATGAGCAGTTCTTC.